These 7 T cell receptor beta chains were sequenced from one sample in a study of cytomegalovirus exposure and HLA in healthy donors. Primers for the PCR totalled 60 Vbeta and 13 Jbeta. Only in-frame clones appear in the TCRdb table, and some are missing; sequencing was by immunoSEQ multiplex PCR. The sample records about 160,000 clones, more than 75% being singletons. Sequenced input: PBMCs. The receptors stem from a young man in good health and CMV-seropositive.

The table lists this clone with a few counts. V usage is TRBV5-1 and J usage is TRBJ1-2, with TRBD1 identical over 7 bases. The V and J ends lost 0 bases and 4 bases, in that order; junction bases with no gene match: 3. CDR1 is SGHRS, CDR2 YFSETQ, per germline. There are 14 residues in the CDR3. CDR3 sequence (DNA): TGCGCCAGCAGCTTGGGACAGGGACCCTATGGCTACACCTTC. This translates into CASSLGQGPYGYTF.

To note about this clone: This likely comes from a read error, as the CDR3 has no conserved phenylalanine or tryptophan at its end. The chain couples TRBV6-1 to TRBJ1-2; D is undetermined. Germline CDR1 and CDR2: MNHNS and SASEGT. The germline V and J ends were trimmed by 6 bases and 5 bases, with 10 bases remaining between them. The CDR3 sequence is 12 residues long. This CDR3 is CASRLQNYGYTS. The DNA for the CDR3 is TGTGCCAGCAGGTTACAGAATTATGGCTACACCTCC.

J is TRBJ1-5 and V is TRBV6-5; TRBD1 aligns across 10 bases. The V gene end was trimmed by 6 bases and the J gene end by 5 bases; junction bases not matched to a gene: 4. The CDR3 extends over 14 amino acids. Germline V lookup: CDR1 MNHEY, CDR2 SVGAGI. Here the CDR3 reads CASRRTGGYQPQHF. The CDR3 DNA sequence: TGTGCCAGCAGGAGGACAGGGGGGTATCAGCCCCAGCATTTT.

The chain combines TRBV6-5 with TRBJ2-7, with D possibly matching TRBD2 (6 bases). There are 15 residues in the CDR3. Trimming left V 1 base short and J 1 base short, with 11 bases between. Germline V CDR1 and CDR2: MNHEY, SVGAGI. The CDR3 nucleotides are TGTGCCAGCAGTTACTACGTGGGGGGATCCTACGAGCAGTACTTC. Amino acid sequence: CASSYYVGGSYEQYF.

Details on this clone: One end of the junction is discordant with germline, which a read error may explain. This chain links TRBV7-9 with TRBJ2-1; 9 bases match TRBD1. This CDR3 spans 13 amino acids. Germline V gene lookup returns CDR1 SEHNR and CDR2 FQNEAQ (reference sequence). CDR3 region: CSSSLGQGFEQFF. For the CDR3, the DNA is TGTTCCAGCAGCTTAGGACAGGGGTTTGAGCAGTTCTTC.

The chain is built from TRBV19 and TRBJ1-2; D ambiguous. Germline loops: CDR1 LNHDA, CDR2 SQIVND (reference sequence). The length of the CDR3 is 12 residues. V was cut by 4 bases and J by 3 bases, with 6 bases left in between. The CDR3: CASSTRDYGYTF. CDR3 DNA: TGTGCCAGTAGTACCCGGGACTATGGCTACACCTTC.

The chain employs TRBV6-5 and TRBJ2-7; D is undetermined. The length of the CDR3 is 16 residues. Germline V lookup: CDR1 MNHEY, CDR2 SVGAGI. V shed 1 base and J shed 6 bases, with 19 bases lying between them. CDR3: CASSYFMSSPGGEQYF. As DNA, the CDR3 is TGTGCCAGCAGTTACTTTATGTCCTCCCCTGGCGGCGAGCAGTACTTC.